The clone carrying this T cell receptor beta chain has at least ten counts. The antigen is undetermined. The entry originates in a study of breast tumors, draining lymph nodes, adjacent tissues. TCRdb re-derived calls from the multiplex PCR reads in MiXCR, one entry per CDR3 protein. The sample gives under 300,000 distinct CDR3 sequences, less than 40% of which show up once; approximately 3.5% is in the top ten. Samples came from axillary lymph nodes draining the breast cancer. V lost 1 base and J lost 2; bases outside the gene matches: 2. The germline V gene has CDR1 SEHNR and CDR2 FQNEAQ (reference sequence). The CDR3 consists of 15 residues. Study results and limitations: The lymph node origin of tumor T cells was framed as consistent with a hypothesis, not demonstrated. The data were judged consistent with most tumor T cells coming from lymph node and expanding in tumor. Compared with basal-like, luminal-like tumors shared significantly more repertoire with nontumor tissue.

The TCR comes from a female donor with breast cancer. Some clones in this sample may be carry-over from other donors' samples. V usage is TRBV7-9 and J usage is TRBJ2-1; 7 bases line up with TRBD1. The sequenced material came from axillary lymph node tissue. The CDR3 sequence is CASSLVGQTYNEQFF. CDR3 in DNA: TGTGCCAGCAGCTTAGTGGGACAGACCTACAATGAGCAGTTCTTC.